Each of the 27 T cell receptor beta chains below was sequenced from the same sample in a study of T-cell reconstitution after alpha-beta-depleted transplantation in children. Using unique molecular identifiers, the investigators prepared the TCRbeta library. Each CDR3 protein is one row after TCRdb ran MiXCR on the PCR reads. The table lists about 610,000 distinct CDR3 sequences, over 20% of them singletons. Sequenced here: PBMCs, sampled before TCRalphabeta/CD19-depleted stem cell transplant. The origin of the receptors is a boy younger than two with Wiskott-Aldrich syndrome, due to receive a stem cell transplant.

This clonotype was detected a few times. The rearrangement joins TRBV15 to TRBJ2-1; 11 bases are a match to TRBD1. The germline gives CDR1 LNHNV, CDR2 YYDKDF (reference sequence). The CDR3 consists of 15 residues. V trimming: 1 base; J trimming: 8 bases; junction bases outside the gene matches: 4. The CDR3 region is CATSRGTGGSDEQFF. DNA of the CDR3: TGTGCCACCAGCAGAGGGACAGGGGGCTCCGATGAGCAGTTCTTC.

The chain carries TRBV2 and TRBJ2-7; D is perhaps TRBD2 (6 bases). CDR1 is SNHLY and CDR2 is FYNNEI in the germline V gene. Trimming took 3 bases from V and 3 from J, leaving 12 bases between them. The CDR3 covers 14 residues. CDR3 in amino acids: CASSEGGIGYEQYF. The CDR3 region has the DNA TGTGCCAGCAGTGAGGGCGGGATCGGCTACGAGCAGTACTTC.

CDR3 bases: TGTGCCAGCAGTGACTCTTATCAGGGATGGGCAGATACGCAGTATTTT. This sequence encodes CASSDSYQGWADTQYF. V and J are TRBV6-4 and TRBJ2-3, with D maybe TRBD1 (5 bases). V shed 0 bases and J shed 4 bases, with 14 bases lying between them. This CDR3 is 16 amino acids long. Per germline, CDR1 MRHNA and CDR2 SNTAGT.

This clonotype came up a few times. The chain couples TRBV5-1 to TRBJ2-3; tentatively, D is TRBD2 (6 bases). Germline-derived CDR1 and CDR2 are SGHRS and YFSETQ. The CDR3 runs to 17 residues. V was trimmed by 7 bases and J by 1 base, leaving 22 bases between them. CDR3 region: CASGLANDLLGTDTQYF. CDR3 DNA sequence: TGCGCCAGCGGGCTAGCGAACGACCTTTTGGGCACAGATACGCAGTATTTT. The whole variable domain, remainder taken from reference TRBV5-1 and TRBJ2-3, is KAGVTQTPRYLIKTRGQQVTLSCSPISGHRSVSWYQQTPGQGLQFLFEYFSETQRNKGNFPGRFSGRQFSNSRSEMNVSTLELGDSALYLCASGLANDLLGTDTQYFGPGTRLTVL.

The rearrangement uses TRBV28 and TRBJ2-7, with 7 bases aligning to TRBD1. CDR1 is MDHEN and CDR2 is SYDVKM in the germline V gene. The CDR3 is 16 residues long. With 5 bases clipped from V and 0 bases from J, the junction kept 10 bases outside the gene matches. This CDR3 reads CASSPPTGAPSYEQYF. CDR3 nucleotide sequence: TGTGCCAGCAGTCCACCTACAGGGGCTCCCTCCTACGAGCAGTACTTC. The full variable domain, rest sourced from reference TRBV28 and TRBJ2-7, is DVKVTQSSRYLVKRTGEKVFLECVQDMDHENMFWYRQDPGLGLRLIYFSYDVKMKEKGDIPEGYSVSREKKERFSLILESASTNQTSMYLCASSPPTGAPSYEQYFGPGTRLTVT.

This clonotype was seen ten or more times. The chain employs TRBV5-1 and TRBJ2-7; 7 bases agree with TRBD1. V gave up 3 bases and J gave up 0 bases; unmatched junction bases: 3. The germline V gene encodes CDR1 SGHRS and CDR2 YFSETQ. CDR3 size: 14 residues. CDR3 sequence: CASSSRGSSYEQYF. The CDR3 coding sequence is TGCGCCAGCAGCTCCAGGGGGAGCTCCTACGAGCAGTACTTC.

This chain joins TRBV29-1 and TRBJ2-6; D is tentatively TRBD1 or TRBD2 (5 bases each). This CDR3 has 14 residues. Germline V gene data show CDR1 as SQVTM and CDR2 as ANQGSEA. Trimming pared 7 bases from V and 4 bases from J, leaving 14 bases between. The CDR3 sequence is CSAGVGTGANVLTF. CDR3 DNA sequence: TGCAGCGCCGGGGTGGGGACCGGGGCCAACGTCCTGACTTTC.

The chain joins TRBV12-3 or TRBV12-4 to TRBJ2-5; TRBD2 agrees at 7 bases. The CDR3 is 17 amino acids. Unmatched junction bases numbered 11, after V lost 2 bases and J lost 2 bases. DNA for the CDR3: TGTGCCAGCAGTTTAAGGTTGAGCGGGATGAGTCAAGAGACCCAGTACTTC. It codes for CASSLRLSGMSQETQYF.

The J gene is TRBJ1-3, the V gene TRBV24-1, with a tentative D call TRBD1 (6 bases). The CDR3 runs 16 residues. Germline CDR1 KGHDR, CDR2 SFDVKD. The V end lost 3 bases, the J end lost 0 bases, and 11 bases lay between the germline ends. In nucleotides, the CDR3 is TGTGCCACCAGTGATCCGACAGGTGCCTCTGGAAACACCATATATTTT. It translates to CATSDPTGASGNTIYF.

The chain links TRBV20-1 to TRBJ2-2; 7 nucleotides line up with TRBD2. The CDR3 consists of 15 residues. Germline CDR1 and CDR2: DFQATT and SNEGSKA (reference sequence). The trim removed 2 bases at V and 5 bases at J, leaving 8 bases unmatched. CDR3 nucleotide sequence: TGCAGTGCTAGACGATCGCGAGCGGGAACCGGGGAGCTGTTTTTT. Amino acids: CSARRSRAGTGELFF.

The chain joins TRBV29-1 to TRBJ2-1, with a possible D match to TRBD2 (6 bases). Germline CDR1 is SQVTM and CDR2 is ANQGSEA. V was clipped by 4 bases and J by 16 bases, with 32 bases between them. The CDR3 has 16 amino acids. CDR3 residues: CSVGGGGSHMGMRGFF. The CDR3 region has the DNA TGCAGCGTTGGTGGGGGAGGTTCACATATGGGAATGAGGGGTTTCTTC.

The chain is built from TRBV11-2 and TRBJ1-6, with 8 bases lining up with TRBD1. This CDR3 is 14 amino acids long. The germline V gene encodes CDR1 SGHAT and CDR2 FQNNGV. J gave up 10 bases and V 4 bases, and 6 bases lay outside the gene matches. The CDR3 loop reads CASSSGRGPSPLHF. In DNA, the CDR3 is TGTGCCAGCAGCTCGGGCAGGGGGCCATCACCCCTCCACTTT. Together with reference TRBV11-2 and TRBJ1-6, the CDR3 gives the full variable domain: EAGVAQSPRYKIIEKRQSVAFWCNPISGHATLYWYQQILGQGPKLLIQFQNNGVVDDSQLPKDRFSAERLKGVDSTLKIQPAKLEDSAVYLCASSSGRGPSPLHFGNGTRLTVT.

This chain joins TRBV5-1 and TRBJ2-1; no clear D gene. The CDR3 is 13 residues long. The germline V and J ends were trimmed by 4 bases and 4 bases, with 9 bases remaining between them. Germline values: CDR1 SGHRS, CDR2 YFSETQ. The CDR3 here is CASSPIEYNEQFF. The CDR3 DNA sequence: TGCGCCAGCAGCCCTATAGAGTACAATGAGCAGTTCTTC.

There are a few counts of this clonotype. This CDR3 reads CSAAPRAFSGNTIYF. DNA for the CDR3: TGCAGTGCTGCCCCCCGGGCGTTCTCTGGAAACACCATATATTTT. V gene TRBV20-1 combines with J gene TRBJ1-3; D is unresolved. Trimming pared 5 bases from V and 0 bases from J, leaving 14 bases between. CDR1 and CDR2 (germline): DFQATT, SNEGSKA (reference sequence). The CDR3 runs to 15 residues.

The V gene is TRBV28, the J gene TRBJ2-7; the D is unclear. This CDR3 region has 12 residues. Trimming pared 5 bases from V and 3 bases from J, leaving 8 bases between. Germline V gene sequence: CDR1 MDHEN, CDR2 SYDVKM. CDR3 in DNA: TGTGCCAGCAGTCCCGGCCGCTACGAGCAGTACTTC. It yields the protein CASSPGRYEQYF.

The chain carries TRBV7-8 and TRBJ2-2; 8 bases are a match to TRBD1. Germline lookup yields CDR1 SGHVS and CDR2 FQNEAQ. The junction had 3 bases not matched to a gene; V was cut back by 3 bases and J by 0 bases. The CDR3 contains 16 residues. The CDR3: CASSFTGGPNTGELFF. The DNA of the CDR3 is TGTGCCAGCAGCTTTACAGGGGGTCCGAACACCGGGGAGCTGTTTTTT. The entire variable domain, with the rest obtained from reference TRBV7-8 and TRBJ2-2, is as follows: GAGVSQSPRYKVAKRGQDVALRCDPISGHVSLFWYQQALGQGPEFLTYFQNEAQLDKSGLPSDRFFAERPEGSVSTLKIQRTQQEDSAVYLCASSFTGGPNTGELFFGEGSRLTVL.

This clonotype occurred a few times. The V gene is TRBV29-1, the J gene TRBJ2-3; D may be TRBD2 (6 bases). Trimming removed 3 bases from V and 3 bases from J, with 13 bases in between. CDR1 and CDR2 from the germline V gene are SQVTM and ANQGSEA. CDR3 size: 14 residues. CDR3: CSVDVSGVTDTQYF. As DNA, the CDR3 is TGCAGCGTTGATGTTAGCGGTGTAACAGATACGCAGTATTTT.

CDR3 sequence: CASSKLGGSGANVLTF. The CDR3 DNA is TGTGCCAGCAGCAAACTCGGCGGGTCCGGGGCCAACGTCCTGACTTTC. The J gene is TRBJ2-6, the V gene TRBV21-1; the DNA was not compared with TRBD2, the D call given in the table. TRBV21-1 is a recognized pseudogene. The CDR3 contains 16 residues.

This chain joins TRBV12-3 or TRBV12-4 and TRBJ2-1; 9 nucleotides align to TRBD2. V was clipped by 2 bases and J by 7 bases; unmatched bases: 6. This CDR3 has 15 residues. The CDR3 sequence: CASSLNRLAENEQFF. In DNA form, the CDR3 reads TGTGCCAGCAGTTTAAACCGACTAGCGGAAAATGAGCAGTTCTTC.

This clonotype was detected only a few times. The chain couples TRBV20-1 to TRBJ2-5; D remains unclear. CDR1 is DFQATT and CDR2 is SNEGSKA in the germline V gene (reference sequence). The V end lost 3 bases, the J end lost 5 bases, and 10 bases lay between the germline ends. The length of the CDR3 is 12 residues. CDR3 protein: CSARFGWETQYF. CDR3 bases: TGCAGTGCTAGGTTCGGGTGGGAGACCCAGTACTTC.

The rearrangement links TRBV29-1 to TRBJ1-3; no reliable D call. In germline, CDR1 is SQVTM, CDR2 ANQGSEA. V was clipped by 0 bases and J by 0 bases, with 9 bases between them. This CDR3 comprises 15 residues. The CDR3 DNA reads as TGCAGCGTTGAAGATCTGAGGAGCTCTGGAAACACCATATATTTT. Translated: CSVEDLRSSGNTIYF.

The chain recombines TRBV5-1 with TRBJ2-1; 8 bases match TRBD2. The trim removed 2 bases at V and 6 bases at J, leaving 16 bases unmatched. Germline V gene lookup returns CDR1 SGHRS and CDR2 YFSETQ. The length of the CDR3 is 18 residues. The CDR3 nucleotides read TGCGCCAGCAGCTTATACCCCTCCATAGCGGGGAGCCCCAATGAGCAGTTCTTC. This translates into CASSLYPSIAGSPNEQFF.

This clonotype was observed a handful of times. The rearrangement joins TRBV5-6 to TRBJ1-2, with D maybe TRBD1 (5 bases). The CDR3 has 13 residues. V lost 4 bases and J lost 6, with 13 bases in between. Germline CDR1 SGHDT, CDR2 YYEEEE. The CDR3 is CASSRLGEDGYTF. CDR3 in DNA: TGTGCCAGCAGCCGGTTGGGGGAGGATGGCTACACCTTC.

The CDR3 reads CASSLVQGMVDEQYF. The CDR3 nucleotides are TGCGCCAGCAGCTTGGTCCAGGGAATGGTTGACGAGCAGTACTTC. This sequence joins TRBV5-1 and TRBJ2-7; maybe TRBD1 (5 bases). Germline V CDR1 and CDR2: SGHRS, YFSETQ. This CDR3 is 15 amino acids long. Between the trimmed V and J ends, which lost 0 bases and 5 bases, there was a span of 15 bases.

This clonotype appeared a few times. This chain connects TRBV21-1 to TRBJ1-5; TRBD1 was called by the table and not checked on the DNA. TRBV21-1 is a pseudogene. The CDR3 is 16 residues long. CDR3 nucleotides: TGTGCCAGCAGCATTAGAGGGGGTGAAGGCAATCAGCCCCAGCATTTT. It translates to CASSIRGGEGNQPQHF.

This clonotype was observed a handful of times. This chain joins TRBV6-1 and TRBJ2-7, with a possible D match to TRBD2 (6 bases). CDR1 is MNHNS, CDR2 SASEGT, per germline. The CDR3 contains 16 residues. V shed 6 bases and J shed 2 bases, with 20 bases lying between them. The CDR3 is CASSLRTGTHPYEQYF. DNA for the CDR3: TGTGCCAGCAGCCTACGAACCGGGACTCATCCCTACGAGCAGTACTTC.

V and J are TRBV28 and TRBJ2-3, with 9 bases fitting TRBD2. Germline V gene data show CDR1 as MDHEN and CDR2 as SYDVKM. V shed 5 bases and J 3 bases; nucleotides not matched to a gene: 6. The CDR3 loop spans 15 amino acids. The CDR3 DNA reads TGTGCCAGCAGTAAGGGTAGCGGGAGTACAGATACGCAGTATTTT. It yields the protein CASSKGSGSTDTQYF.